The 25 T cell receptor beta chains reported below all come from one sample, sequenced in a study of cytomegalovirus exposure and HLA in healthy donors. PCR used 60 Vbeta primers and 13 Jbeta primers. This table comes from immunoSEQ multiplex PCR, and its TCRdb copy is limited to in-frame clones, with some not included. In the table there are 150,000 to 200,000 clones, around 80% of which are singletons. Sequencing was done on a sample of PBMCs. The receptors were sampled from a man aged 18 to 30 in good health and CMV-seronegative.

The chain is built from TRBV6-5 and TRBJ2-5, with 11 nucleotides matching TRBD2. Germline CDR1 reads MNHEY; CDR2 reads SVGAGI. The CDR3 loop spans 12 amino acids. The J segment lost 9 bases and the V segment lost 6 bases, leaving 3 bases of the junction unmatched. This CDR3 is CASSALAGAQYF. In nucleotides, the CDR3 is TGTGCCAGCAGCGCACTAGCGGGAGCCCAGTACTTC.

V gene TRBV7-9 combines with J gene TRBJ2-5, with D hard to call. The CDR3 runs to 15 residues. CDR1 and CDR2 from the germline V gene are SEHNR and FQNEAQ (reference sequence). The V and J ends lost 1 base and 1 base respectively, with 10 bases between them. CDR3 in DNA: TGTGCCAGCAGCTTAGGGCAGCTAGTCCAAGAGACCCAGTACTTC. Amino acids: CASSLGQLVQETQYF.

As concerns this clone: Other DNA sequences of this sample code for an identical CDR3. Written as DNA, the CDR3 is TGTGCCAGCTCACCCGGGTTCGGGAGCAATCAGCCCCAGCATTTT. Translated: CASSPGFGSNQPQHF. This rearrangement joins TRBV18 to TRBJ1-5; D remains unclear. Trimming stripped 3 bases from V and 1 base from J, with 10 bases between. The CDR3 is 15 amino acids. Germline CDR1 KGHSH, CDR2 LQKENI.

The chain has TRBV4-1 and TRBJ1-3; D gene uncertain. Germline loops: CDR1 MGHRA, CDR2 YSYEKL. The CDR3 contains 18 residues. Trimming pared 3 bases from V and 0 bases from J, leaving 18 bases between. CDR3 nucleotides: TGCGCCAGCAGCCAGCCCGTGAGGAAGAAACTCTCTGGAAACACCATATATTTT. This codes for CASSQPVRKKLSGNTIYF.

V is TRBV10-1 and J is TRBJ2-1, with 7 bases that match TRBD2. The J segment lost 3 bases and the V segment lost 3 bases, leaving 11 bases of the junction unmatched. Germline CDR1 WNHNN, CDR2 SYGVQD (reference sequence). This CDR3 has 17 amino acids. The CDR3 sequence is CASSDGGGPGGYNEQFF. The CDR3 DNA is TGCGCCAGCAGTGATGGTGGGGGTCCGGGGGGCTACAATGAGCAGTTCTTC.

J is TRBJ2-3 and V is TRBV7-8; TRBD1 aligns across 7 bases. CDR3 length equals 15 residues. After removal of 10 bases from V and 2 bases from J, the junction contained 12 bases not matched to a gene. Germline assignment: CDR1 SGHVS and CDR2 FQNEAQ. CDR3 in amino acids: CAIETPGQSTDTQYF. As DNA, the CDR3 is TGTGCCATCGAAACCCCGGGACAGTCCACAGATACGCAGTATTTT.

This rearrangement joins TRBV28 to TRBJ1-5; D is unresolved. V was trimmed by 5 bases and J by 3 bases, leaving 17 bases between them. In germline, CDR1 is MDHEN, CDR2 SYDVKM. This CDR3 is 16 amino acids long. The CDR3 spells CASSPLTGRNNQPQHF. CDR3 nucleotide sequence: TGTGCCAGCAGTCCCCTCACCGGCAGGAACAATCAGCCCCAGCATTTT.

DNA of the CDR3: TGTGCCAGCAGCTTAGGGCTAGCGGGACCCTACTACGAGCAGTACTTC. Its protein product is CASSLGLAGPYYEQYF. The gene calls are TRBV7-2 and TRBJ2-7; 9 bases align to TRBD2. The CDR3 is made up of 16 amino acids. V lost 1 base and J lost 3; bases outside the gene matches: 7. Germline loops: CDR1 SGHTA, CDR2 FQGNSA.

The chain has TRBV19 and TRBJ2-2, with D possibly matching TRBD1 (6 bases). This CDR3 is built from 13 residues. Germline-derived CDR1 and CDR2 are LNHDA and SQIVND (reference sequence). Deletions cut 3 bases from V and 12 bases from J, with 14 bases between. The CDR3 loop reads CASSITGLAQLFF. In nucleotides, the CDR3 is TGTGCCAGTAGTATTACAGGGTTGGCTCAGCTGTTTTTT. Together with reference TRBV19 and TRBJ2-2, the CDR3 gives the full variable domain: DGGITQSPKYLFRKEGQNVTLSCEQNLNHDAMYWYRQDPGQGLRLIYYSQIVNDFQKGDIAEGYSVSREKKESFPLTVTSAQKNPTAFYLCASSITGLAQLFFGEGSRLTVL.

The chain combines TRBV5-1 with TRBJ2-7; D perhaps matches TRBD1 (6 bases). The V end was cut by 0 bases, the J end by 6 bases, with 10 bases between. The CDR3 contains 13 residues. Germline V gene lookup returns CDR1 SGHRS and CDR2 YFSETQ. CDR3 sequence reads: CASSLGQGSEQYF. DNA for the CDR3: TGCGCCAGCAGCTTGGGTCAGGGGAGCGAGCAGTACTTC.

The chain couples TRBV19 to TRBJ2-4; D possibly corresponds to TRBD1 (5 bases). CDR3 length equals 12 residues. Per the germline V gene, CDR1 is LNHDA and CDR2 is SQIVND (reference sequence). Trimming cost V 6 bases and J 9 bases, with 12 bases left between them. The CDR3 nucleotides are TGTGCCAGTAGCGTCAGGGCCGGCATTCAGTACTTC. As protein: CASSVRAGIQYF.

This chain joins TRBV7-8 and TRBJ2-7, with 13 bases lining up with TRBD2. Germline lookup yields CDR1 SGHVS and CDR2 FQNEAQ. The CDR3 covers 21 residues. Trimming cost V 1 base and J 3 bases; bases outside gene matches: 18. The CDR3 coding sequence is TGTGCCAGCAGCTTAGGAAGAGTGAGGACTAGCGGGAGTTCCCGTGACTACGAGCAGTACTTC. Protein product: CASSLGRVRTSGSSRDYEQYF.

This clone was counted only a few times. The V and J genes are TRBV10-3 and TRBJ1-1, with 7 bases that match TRBD1. This CDR3 has 14 residues. Germline values: CDR1 ENHRY, CDR2 SYGVKD. V shed 10 bases and J 0 bases; nucleotides not matched to a gene: 8. The CDR3 loop reads CATEPTGMNTEAFF. CDR3 nucleotide sequence: TGTGCCACCGAACCGACAGGGATGAACACTGAAGCTTTCTTT.

The chain combines TRBV2 with TRBJ2-7; 8 bases fit TRBD1. Germline V gene data show CDR1 as SNHLY and CDR2 as FYNNEI. The CDR3 consists of 13 residues. J gave up 4 bases and V 3 bases, and 2 bases lay outside the gene matches. In DNA form, the CDR3 reads TGTGCCAGCAGTGAGGACAGGGAGTACGAGCAGTACTTC. Protein sequence: CASSEDREYEQYF.

V gene TRBV15 combines with J gene TRBJ2-7; TRBD1 aligns across 9 bases. V shed 0 bases and J 6 bases; nucleotides not matched to a gene: 3. CDR3 length equals 14 residues. The germline gives CDR1 LNHNV, CDR2 YYDKDF (reference sequence). CDR3 amino acids: CATSREQGAREQYF. The CDR3 nucleotides are TGTGCCACCAGCAGAGAACAGGGGGCTCGCGAGCAGTACTTC.

V is TRBV5-1 and J is TRBJ2-2, with TRBD2 matching over 9 bases. Germline V gene sequence: CDR1 SGHRS, CDR2 YFSETQ. Unmatched junction bases numbered 11, after V lost 4 bases and J lost 4 bases. CDR3 length equals 17 residues. CDR3 loop: CASSDDGLAKVTGELFF. CDR3 coding DNA: TGCGCCAGCAGCGACGATGGACTAGCGAAAGTCACCGGGGAGCTGTTTTTT.

This rearrangement joins TRBV11-2 to TRBJ1-1; 8 bases fit TRBD1. Germline assignment: CDR1 SGHAT and CDR2 FQNNGV. The J segment lost 5 bases and the V segment lost 4 bases, leaving 12 bases of the junction unmatched. The CDR3 loop spans 16 amino acids. The DNA for the CDR3 is TGTGCCAGCAGCTCCACAGGGGGTTTAGGGGGGACTGAAGCTTTCTTT. Its translation is CASSSTGGLGGTEAFF.

The chain combines TRBV10-2 with TRBJ2-2; maybe TRBD1 (7 bases). This CDR3 comprises 15 residues. Trimming took off 7 bases at V and 5 bases at J, with 17 bases between the two ends. CDR1 and CDR2 (germline): WSHSY, SAAADI. Written as DNA, the CDR3 is TGCGCCAGCACCCCTCGGCAGGGGGGAACCGGGGAGCTGTTTTTT. This translates into CASTPRQGGTGELFF.

The J gene is TRBJ2-7, the V gene TRBV28, with 9 nucleotides matching TRBD2. Germline values: CDR1 MDHEN, CDR2 SYDVKM. The CDR3 sequence is 15 residues long. The V segment lost 7 bases and the J segment 3 bases; nucleotides outside the gene matches: 10. The CDR3: CASKPSGRRSYEQYF. Here the CDR3 DNA reads TGTGCCAGCAAACCCAGCGGGAGGAGGAGCTACGAGCAGTACTTC.

This chain uses TRBV7-9 with TRBJ2-7; D uncertain. CDR3 size: 13 residues. Germline assignment: CDR1 SEHNR and CDR2 FQNEAQ (reference sequence). Trimming took off 1 base at V and 5 bases at J, with 9 bases between the two ends. CDR3 nucleotide sequence: TGTGCCAGCAGCTTAGATTCGACTGACGAGCAGTACTTC. Translating it yields CASSLDSTDEQYF.

This CDR3 reads CASGRSGQPQHF. The CDR3 region has the DNA TGTGCCAGTGGGCGTTCCGGTCAGCCCCAGCATTTT. The V call is TRBV27, the J call TRBJ1-5; D not certain. V was shortened by 9 bases and J by 6 bases, with 12 bases between the two germline ends. CDR3 size: 12 residues. CDR1 and CDR2 from the germline V gene are MNHEY and SMNVEV (reference sequence).

V gene TRBV5-1 combines with J gene TRBJ2-7, with a possible D match to TRBD1 (5 bases). The CDR3 consists of 14 residues. Trimming left V 1 base short and J 2 bases short, with 10 bases between. Germline values: CDR1 SGHRS, CDR2 YFSETQ. This CDR3 is CASSLNRNPYEQYF. CDR3 sequence (DNA): TGCGCCAGCAGCTTGAACAGGAATCCCTACGAGCAGTACTTC.

This rearrangement joins TRBV11-2 to TRBJ2-5; TRBD1 matches 9 bases. The CDR3 is made up of 16 amino acids. The V gene end was trimmed by 2 bases and the J gene end by 5 bases; junction bases not matched to a gene: 9. Germline V CDR1 and CDR2: SGHAT, FQNNGV. The DNA of the CDR3 is TGTGCCAGCAGCTTAATGCGGGACAGGGATGCGGAGACCCAGTACTTC. This encodes CASSLMRDRDAETQYF.

The chain carries TRBV19 and TRBJ2-7; 7 nucleotides align to TRBD1. The trim removed 4 bases at V and 3 bases at J, leaving 9 bases unmatched. The length of the CDR3 is 15 residues. The germline V gene encodes CDR1 LNHDA and CDR2 SQIVND (reference sequence). The CDR3, as DNA: TGTGCCAGTAGTAAAACAGGGGTTTTACTCTACGAGCAGTACTTC. Its protein is CASSKTGVLLYEQYF.

The chain employs TRBV10-2 and TRBJ2-3; possibly TRBD2 for D (5 bases). Germline V gene lookup returns CDR1 WSHSY and CDR2 SAAADI. The CDR3 runs to 16 residues. The germline V and J ends were trimmed by 4 bases and 0 bases, with 14 bases remaining between them. CDR3 amino acids: CASSVGGRTSTDTQYF. The CDR3 DNA follows: TGCGCCAGCAGTGTGGGCGGGCGAACTAGCACAGATACGCAGTATTTT.